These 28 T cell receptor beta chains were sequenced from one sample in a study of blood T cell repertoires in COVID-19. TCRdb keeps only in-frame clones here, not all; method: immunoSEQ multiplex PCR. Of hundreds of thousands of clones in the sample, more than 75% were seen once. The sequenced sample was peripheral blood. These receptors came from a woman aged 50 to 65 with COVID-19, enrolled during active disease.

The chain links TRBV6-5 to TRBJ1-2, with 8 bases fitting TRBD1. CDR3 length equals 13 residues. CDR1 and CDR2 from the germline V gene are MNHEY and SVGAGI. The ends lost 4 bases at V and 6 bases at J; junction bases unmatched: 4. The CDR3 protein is CASSFPGGDGYTF. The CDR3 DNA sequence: TGTGCCAGCAGTTTTCCAGGGGGCGATGGCTACACCTTC.

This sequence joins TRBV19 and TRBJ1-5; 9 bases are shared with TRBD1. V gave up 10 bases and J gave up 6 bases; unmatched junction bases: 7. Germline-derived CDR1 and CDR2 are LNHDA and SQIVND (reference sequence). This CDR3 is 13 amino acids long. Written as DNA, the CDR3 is TGTGCCATTCAACAGGGGGCGGGTCAGCCCCAGCATTTT. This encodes CAIQQGAGQPQHF.

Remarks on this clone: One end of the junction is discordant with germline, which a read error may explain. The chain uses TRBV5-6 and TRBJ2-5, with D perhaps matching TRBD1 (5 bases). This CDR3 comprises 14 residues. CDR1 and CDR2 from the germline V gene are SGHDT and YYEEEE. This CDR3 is CASSYPGYQETQYF. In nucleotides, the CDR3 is TGTGCCAGCAGCTACCCAGGGTACCAGGAGACCCAGTACTTC.

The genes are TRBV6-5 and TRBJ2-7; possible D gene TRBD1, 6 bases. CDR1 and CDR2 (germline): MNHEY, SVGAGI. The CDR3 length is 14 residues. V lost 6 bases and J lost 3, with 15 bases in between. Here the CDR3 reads CASRTVGAFYEQYF. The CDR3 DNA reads TGTGCCAGCAGGACGGTGGGGGCTTTCTACGAGCAGTACTTC.

The CDR3 coding sequence is TGTGCCAGCAGCCCGGGGGGGACTAGCGAGTACAATGAGCAGTTCTTC. Its protein product is CASSPGGTSEYNEQFF. The V call is TRBV5-4, the J call TRBJ2-1; 10 bases are a match to TRBD2. The V gene's germline CDR1 is SGHNT and CDR2 YYREEE (reference sequence). CDR3 length equals 16 residues. The ends lost 4 bases at V and 4 bases at J; junction bases unmatched: 8.

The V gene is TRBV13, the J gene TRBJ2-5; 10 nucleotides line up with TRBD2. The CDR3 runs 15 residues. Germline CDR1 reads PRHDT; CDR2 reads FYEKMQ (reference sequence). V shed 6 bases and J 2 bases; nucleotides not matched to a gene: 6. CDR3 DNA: TGTGCCAGCAGTTACGGGACTAGCGCACAAGAGACCCAGTACTTC. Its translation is CASSYGTSAQETQYF.

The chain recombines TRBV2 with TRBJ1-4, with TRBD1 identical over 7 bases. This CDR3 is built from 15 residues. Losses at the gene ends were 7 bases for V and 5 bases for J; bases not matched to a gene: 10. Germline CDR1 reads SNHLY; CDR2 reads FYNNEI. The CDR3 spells CASKIQGTRNEKLFF. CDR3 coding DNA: TGTGCCAGCAAGATACAGGGGACACGAAATGAAAAACTGTTTTTT. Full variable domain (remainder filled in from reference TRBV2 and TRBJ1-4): EPEVTQTPSHQVTQMGQEVILRCVPISNHLYFYWYRQILGQKVEFLVSFYNNEISEKSEIFDDQFSVERPDGSNFTLKIRSTKLEDSAMYFCASKIQGTRNEKLFFGSGTQLSVL.

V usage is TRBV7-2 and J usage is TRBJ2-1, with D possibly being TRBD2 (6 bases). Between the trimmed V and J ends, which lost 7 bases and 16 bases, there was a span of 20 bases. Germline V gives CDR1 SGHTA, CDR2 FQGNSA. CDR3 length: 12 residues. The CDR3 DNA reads TGTGCCAGCACCCAAGGTAGCGGCCCACATTTCTTC. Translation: CASTQGSGPHFF.

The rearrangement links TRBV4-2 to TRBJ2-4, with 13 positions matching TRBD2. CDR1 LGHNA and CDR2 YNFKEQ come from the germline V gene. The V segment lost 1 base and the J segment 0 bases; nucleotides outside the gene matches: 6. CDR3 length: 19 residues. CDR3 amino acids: CASSQAGTSGDGAKNIQYF. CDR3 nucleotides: TGTGCCAGCAGCCAAGCCGGGACTAGCGGGGACGGAGCCAAAAACATTCAGTACTTC.

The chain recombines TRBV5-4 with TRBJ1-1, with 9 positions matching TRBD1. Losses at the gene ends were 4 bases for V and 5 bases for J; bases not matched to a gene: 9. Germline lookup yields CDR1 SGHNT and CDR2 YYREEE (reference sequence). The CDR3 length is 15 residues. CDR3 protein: CASSPGQGGRTEAFF. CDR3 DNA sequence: TGTGCCAGCAGCCCGGGACAGGGAGGAAGGACTGAAGCTTTCTTT.

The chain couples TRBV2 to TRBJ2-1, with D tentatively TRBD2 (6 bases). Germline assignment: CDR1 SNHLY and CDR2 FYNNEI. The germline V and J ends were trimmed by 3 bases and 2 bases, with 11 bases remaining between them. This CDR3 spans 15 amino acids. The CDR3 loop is CASSEEGTAYNEQFF. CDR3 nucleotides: TGTGCCAGCAGTGAGGAGGGCACGGCCTACAATGAGCAGTTCTTC.

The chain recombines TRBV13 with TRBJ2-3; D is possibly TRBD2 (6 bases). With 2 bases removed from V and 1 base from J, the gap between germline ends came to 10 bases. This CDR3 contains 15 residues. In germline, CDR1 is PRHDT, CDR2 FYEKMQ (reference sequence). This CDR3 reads CASSLPGERTDTQYF. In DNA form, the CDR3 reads TGTGCCAGCAGCTTACCGGGGGAACGCACAGATACGCAGTATTTT.

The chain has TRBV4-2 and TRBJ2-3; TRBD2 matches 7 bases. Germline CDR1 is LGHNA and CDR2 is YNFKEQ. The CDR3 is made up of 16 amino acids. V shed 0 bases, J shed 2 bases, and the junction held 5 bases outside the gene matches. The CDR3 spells CASSQEGAGHTDTQYF. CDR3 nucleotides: TGTGCCAGCAGCCAAGAAGGAGCGGGGCACACAGATACGCAGTATTTT.

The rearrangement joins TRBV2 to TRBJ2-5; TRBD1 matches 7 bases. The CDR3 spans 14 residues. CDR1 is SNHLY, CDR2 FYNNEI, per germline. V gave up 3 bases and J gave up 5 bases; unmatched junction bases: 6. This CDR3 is CASSERTGVETQYF. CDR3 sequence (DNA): TGTGCCAGCAGTGAGCGTACAGGGGTCGAGACCCAGTACTTC.

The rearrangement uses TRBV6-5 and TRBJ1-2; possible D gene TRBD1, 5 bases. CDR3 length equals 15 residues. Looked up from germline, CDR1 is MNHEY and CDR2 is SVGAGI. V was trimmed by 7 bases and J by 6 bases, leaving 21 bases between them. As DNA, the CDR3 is TGTGCCAGCAACCCAGGGCGCCTTATTGAGGATGGCTACACCTTC. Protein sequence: CASNPGRLIEDGYTF.

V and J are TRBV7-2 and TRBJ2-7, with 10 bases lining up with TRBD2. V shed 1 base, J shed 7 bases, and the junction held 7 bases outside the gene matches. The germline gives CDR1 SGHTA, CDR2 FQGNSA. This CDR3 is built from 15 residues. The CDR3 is CASSLGVAGGREQYF. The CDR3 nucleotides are TGTGCCAGCAGCTTAGGTGTAGCGGGAGGTCGGGAGCAGTACTTC.

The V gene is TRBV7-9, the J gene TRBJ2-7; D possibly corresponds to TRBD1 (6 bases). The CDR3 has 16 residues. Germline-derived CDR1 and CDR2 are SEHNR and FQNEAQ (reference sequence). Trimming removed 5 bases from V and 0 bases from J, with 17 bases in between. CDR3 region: CASSPTGTTSSYEQYF. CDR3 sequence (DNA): TGTGCCAGCAGCCCTACCGGGACAACGAGCTCCTACGAGCAGTACTTC.

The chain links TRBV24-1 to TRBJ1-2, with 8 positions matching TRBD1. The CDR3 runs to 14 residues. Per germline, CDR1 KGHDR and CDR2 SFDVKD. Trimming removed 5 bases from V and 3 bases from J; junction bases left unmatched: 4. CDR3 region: CATSVGRGHYGYTF. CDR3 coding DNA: TGTGCCACCAGTGTGGGCAGGGGGCACTATGGCTACACCTTC.

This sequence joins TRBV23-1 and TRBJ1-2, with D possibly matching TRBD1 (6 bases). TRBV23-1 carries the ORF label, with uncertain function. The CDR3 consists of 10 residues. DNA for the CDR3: TGCTTCCAGGGGTGCTATGGCTACACCTTC. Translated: CFQGCYGYTF.

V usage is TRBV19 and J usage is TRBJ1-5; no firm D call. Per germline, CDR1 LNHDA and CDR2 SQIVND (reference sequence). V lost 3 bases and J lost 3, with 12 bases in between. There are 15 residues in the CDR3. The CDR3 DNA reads TGTGCCAGTAGTATCGGTGGACTGAACAATCAGCCCCAGCATTTT. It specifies CASSIGGLNNQPQHF.

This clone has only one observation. The CDR3 DNA sequence: TGTGCCAGCTCACCAGTGGGTTCGCGGGAGCTAGAGACCCAGTACTTC. The encoded protein is CASSPVGSRELETQYF. V and J are TRBV18 and TRBJ2-5, with TRBD2 matching 7 bases. CDR3 length equals 16 residues. The J segment lost 4 bases and the V segment lost 2 bases, leaving 10 bases of the junction unmatched. Looked up from germline, CDR1 is KGHSH and CDR2 is LQKENI.

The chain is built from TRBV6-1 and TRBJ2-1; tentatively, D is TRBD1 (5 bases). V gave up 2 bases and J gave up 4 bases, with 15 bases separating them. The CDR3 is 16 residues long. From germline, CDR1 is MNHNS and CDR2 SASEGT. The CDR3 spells CASSELDIQGYNEQFF. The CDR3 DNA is TGTGCCAGCAGTGAATTAGACATTCAGGGATACAATGAGCAGTTCTTC.

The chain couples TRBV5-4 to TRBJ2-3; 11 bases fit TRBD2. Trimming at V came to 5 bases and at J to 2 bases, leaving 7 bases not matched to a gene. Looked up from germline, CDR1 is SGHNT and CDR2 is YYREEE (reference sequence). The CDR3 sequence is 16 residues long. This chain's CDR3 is CASSLRLAGITDTQYF. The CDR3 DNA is TGTGCCAGCAGTTTGAGACTAGCGGGGATCACAGATACGCAGTATTTT. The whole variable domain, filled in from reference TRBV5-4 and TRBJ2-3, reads ETGVTQSPTHLIKTRGQQVTLRCSSQSGHNTVSWYQQALGQGPQFIFQYYREEENGRGNFPPRFSGLQFPNYSSELNVNALELDDSALYLCASSLRLAGITDTQYFGPGTRLTVL.

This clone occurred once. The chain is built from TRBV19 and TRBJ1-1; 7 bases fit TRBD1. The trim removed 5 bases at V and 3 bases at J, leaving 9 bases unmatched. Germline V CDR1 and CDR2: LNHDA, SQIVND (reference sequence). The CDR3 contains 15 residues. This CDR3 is CASSSPGGLDTEAFF. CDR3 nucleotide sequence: TGTGCCAGTAGTTCCCCAGGGGGTCTGGACACTGAAGCTTTCTTT.

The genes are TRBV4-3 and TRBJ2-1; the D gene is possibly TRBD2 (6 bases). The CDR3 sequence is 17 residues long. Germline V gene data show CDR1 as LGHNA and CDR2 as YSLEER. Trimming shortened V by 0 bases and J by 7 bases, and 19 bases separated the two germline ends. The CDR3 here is CASSQDREDSPVNEQFF. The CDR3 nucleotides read TGCGCCAGCAGCCAAGATAGGGAGGACTCCCCGGTGAATGAGCAGTTCTTC.

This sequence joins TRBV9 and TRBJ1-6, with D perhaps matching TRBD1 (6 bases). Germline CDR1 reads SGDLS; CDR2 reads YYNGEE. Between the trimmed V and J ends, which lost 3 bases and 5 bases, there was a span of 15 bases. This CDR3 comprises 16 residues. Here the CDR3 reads CASSGAGAVHNSPLHF. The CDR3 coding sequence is TGTGCCAGCAGCGGGGCAGGGGCCGTACATAATTCACCCCTCCACTTT.

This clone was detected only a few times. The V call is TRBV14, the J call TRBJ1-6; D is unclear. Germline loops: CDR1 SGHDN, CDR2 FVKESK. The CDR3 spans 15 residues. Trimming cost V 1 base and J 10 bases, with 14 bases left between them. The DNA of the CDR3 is TGTGCCAGCAGCCAAGTGGAGGCGGGGTGGTCACCCCTCCACTTT. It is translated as CASSQVEAGWSPLHF.

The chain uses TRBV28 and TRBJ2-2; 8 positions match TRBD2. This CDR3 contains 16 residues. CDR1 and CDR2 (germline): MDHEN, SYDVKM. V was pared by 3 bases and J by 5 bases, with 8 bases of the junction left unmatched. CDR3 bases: TGTGCCAGCAGTTTTCCTCTAGCGGGTGGAACCGGGGAGCTGTTTTTT. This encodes CASSFPLAGGTGELFF.